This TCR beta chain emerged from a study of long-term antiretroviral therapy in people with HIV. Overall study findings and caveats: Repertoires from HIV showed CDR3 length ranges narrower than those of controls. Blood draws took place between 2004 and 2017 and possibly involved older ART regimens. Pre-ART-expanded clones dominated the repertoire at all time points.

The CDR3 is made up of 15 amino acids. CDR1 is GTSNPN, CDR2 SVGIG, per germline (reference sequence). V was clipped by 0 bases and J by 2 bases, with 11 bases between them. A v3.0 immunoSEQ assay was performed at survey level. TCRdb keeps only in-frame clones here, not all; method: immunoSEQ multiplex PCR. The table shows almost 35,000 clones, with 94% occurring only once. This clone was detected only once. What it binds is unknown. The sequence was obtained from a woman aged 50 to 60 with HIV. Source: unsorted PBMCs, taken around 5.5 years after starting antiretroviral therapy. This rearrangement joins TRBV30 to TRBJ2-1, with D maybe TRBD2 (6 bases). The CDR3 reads CAWSVLGGTYNEQFF. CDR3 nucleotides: TGTGCCTGGAGTGTACTCGGGGGAACCTACAATGAGCAGTTCTTC.